What follows are 17 T cell receptor beta chains derived from one specimen sequenced in a study of brain metastases from non-small cell lung cancer. Libraries were prepared by immunoSEQ multiplex PCR; TCRdb keeps only in-frame clonotypes and omits some of them. The sample has 3,200 or so clones; over 95% are singletons. Sequencing used tumor-adjacent normal tissue. All receptors derive from a donor at least 40 years old with non-small cell lung cancer.

The rearrangement links TRBV5-1 to TRBJ1-1; D gene ambiguous. V lost 3 bases, J lost 5 bases, and 14 bases lay in between. This CDR3 is built from 14 residues. The germline CDR1 and CDR2 sequences are SGHRS and YFSETQ. The CDR3: CASSYDIRETEAFF. The CDR3 DNA is TGCGCCAGCAGCTACGACATCCGAGAGACTGAAGCTTTCTTT.

The V gene is TRBV11-3, the J gene TRBJ2-2; D uncertain. This CDR3 region has 13 residues. V was pared by 1 base and J by 4 bases, with 4 bases between. Germline values: CDR1 SGHNT, CDR2 YENEEA. CDR3 amino acids: CASSLVSTGELFF. CDR3 sequence (DNA): TGTGCCAGCAGCTTAGTGTCCACCGGGGAGCTGTTTTTT.

The chain employs TRBV19 and TRBJ1-2; perhaps TRBD1 as D (6 bases). The CDR3 has 14 residues. Germline CDR1 LNHDA, CDR2 SQIVND (reference sequence). Between the trimmed V and J ends, which lost 5 bases and 3 bases, there was a span of 13 bases. The CDR3 nucleotides read TGTGCCAGTAGTTCACCCGACAGGTACTATGGCTACACCTTC. The encoded protein is CASSSPDRYYGYTF.

This chain connects TRBV5-4 to TRBJ1-5; D unclear. The V gene's germline CDR1 is SGHNT and CDR2 YYREEE (reference sequence). CDR3 length: 13 amino acids. Trimming left V 4 bases short and J 2 bases short, with 7 bases between. The CDR3 sequence: CASSHVGNQPQHF. The CDR3 DNA reads as TGTGCCAGCAGCCACGTGGGCAATCAGCCCCAGCATTTT.

J is TRBJ1-2 and V is TRBV19, with 10 bases identical to TRBD1. Germline values: CDR1 LNHDA, CDR2 SQIVND (reference sequence). The CDR3 contains 15 residues. V was pared by 5 bases and J by 2 bases, with 5 bases of the junction left unmatched. In DNA form, the CDR3 reads TGTGCCAGTAGTGAGAGACAGGGGGCAAACTATGGCTACACCTTC. It codes for CASSERQGANYGYTF.

V is TRBV11-3 and J is TRBJ1-2, with D unresolved. Per the germline V gene, CDR1 is SGHNT and CDR2 is YENEEA. V was trimmed by 5 bases and J by 0 bases, leaving 7 bases between them. This CDR3 comprises 13 residues. The CDR3 DNA reads TGTGCCAGCAGCCGCGGGGCTAACTATGGCTACACCTTC. Its protein is CASSRGANYGYTF.

This rearrangement joins TRBV3-1 (or the pseudogene TRBV3-2) to TRBJ2-7; TRBD1 might be the D (8 bases). This CDR3 has 14 amino acids. Trimming took off 3 bases at V and 10 bases at J, with 19 bases between the two ends. Germline assignment: CDR1 LGHDT and CDR2 YNNKEL (reference sequence). CDR3 sequence: CASSQFHRGGEQYF. As DNA, the CDR3 is TGTGCCAGCAGCCAGTTTCACAGGGGGGGAGAACAGTACTTC.

The V and J genes are TRBV2 and TRBJ2-7; no clear D. Per germline, CDR1 SNHLY and CDR2 FYNNEI. The CDR3 has 12 residues. V lost 5 bases and J lost 6, with 11 bases in between. CDR3 sequence reads: CASSPLSPEQYF. CDR3 DNA sequence: TGTGCCAGCAGTCCACTATCTCCCGAGCAGTACTTC.

The rearrangement uses TRBV6-1 and TRBJ2-4; D ambiguous. CDR3 length: 13 amino acids. Germline lookup yields CDR1 MNHNS and CDR2 SASEGT. Trimming stripped 2 bases from V and 10 bases from J, with 12 bases between. The CDR3 DNA follows: TGTGCCAGCAGTGAAAGCCCCGGGCGGATTCAGTACTTC. This encodes CASSESPGRIQYF.

This chain connects TRBV28 to TRBJ2-7; 7 bases fit TRBD1. The CDR3 runs to 14 residues. Looked up from germline, CDR1 is MDHEN and CDR2 is SYDVKM. V was clipped by 7 bases and J by 7 bases; unmatched bases: 13. The CDR3 loop is CASIKAGTAGEQYF. The CDR3 nucleotides read TGTGCCAGCATAAAGGCAGGGACAGCCGGGGAGCAGTACTTC.

The V call is TRBV4-3, the J call TRBJ2-3; TRBD2 matches 7 bases. Germline V CDR1 and CDR2: LGHNA, YSLEER. The length of the CDR3 is 15 residues. Trimming cost V 0 bases and J 3 bases; bases outside gene matches: 3. CDR3 in DNA: TGCGCCAGCAGCCAAGAGTTGGGAGGGACAGATACGCAGTATTTT. Translation: CASSQELGGTDTQYF.

Worth noting for this clone: At one of its ends the junction is not consistent with the germline gene, which may arise from a read error. This chain uses TRBV7-8 with TRBJ1-1; the match to TRBD1 covers 9 bases. Germline CDR1 reads SGHVS; CDR2 reads FQNEAQ. The CDR3 covers 13 residues. CDR3 sequence reads: CASSRQGETETFF. CDR3 sequence (DNA): TGTGCCAGCAGCCGACAGGGGGAAACTGAAACTTTCTTT.

The rearrangement joins TRBV28 to TRBJ2-7; 9 nucleotides match TRBD1. The CDR3 sequence is 14 residues long. Trimming took 3 bases from V and 5 from J; bases not matched to a gene: 5. CDR1 and CDR2 from the germline V gene are MDHEN and SYDVKM. DNA for the CDR3: TGTGCCAGCAGTTTTGGGACAGGGTTTAACGAGCAGTACTTC. Residues: CASSFGTGFNEQYF.

This sequence joins TRBV6-5 and TRBJ1-2; D may be TRBD1 (5 bases). Trimming left V 7 bases short and J 3 bases short, with 15 bases between. Germline assignment: CDR1 MNHEY and CDR2 SVGAGI. The length of the CDR3 is 14 residues. This CDR3 is CASIPQGSDYGYTF. DNA of the CDR3: TGTGCCAGCATCCCTCAGGGTTCCGACTATGGCTACACCTTC.

The chain carries TRBV9 and TRBJ2-3; 8 positions agree with TRBD2. Germline CDR1 is SGDLS and CDR2 is YYNGEE. V trimming: 0 bases; J trimming: 1 base; junction bases outside the gene matches: 10. The CDR3 is 18 residues long. In DNA form, the CDR3 reads TGTGCCAGCAGCGTAGCGTCAAGGAGAGCGGGGGGCACAGATACGCAGTATTTT. Amino acids: CASSVASRRAGGTDTQYF. The variable domain in full, with the rest retrieved from reference TRBV9 and TRBJ2-3, is DSGVTQTPKHLITATGQRVTLRCSPRSGDLSVYWYQQSLDQGLQFLIQYYNGEERAKGNILERFSAQQFPDLHSELNLSSLELGDSALYFCASSVASRRAGGTDTQYFGPGTRLTVL.

V gene TRBV28 combines with J gene TRBJ1-4; a weak D match, TRBD1 (5 bases). V was clipped by 5 bases and J by 8 bases, with 18 bases between them. Germline V gene lookup returns CDR1 MDHEN and CDR2 SYDVKM. The CDR3 consists of 15 residues. The CDR3 loop reads CASSPGGREREKLFF. The CDR3 bases are TGTGCCAGCAGTCCTGGCGGCAGGGAGCGGGAAAAACTGTTTTTT. Complete variable domain (other parts from reference TRBV28 and TRBJ1-4): DVKVTQSSRYLVKRTGEKVFLECVQDMDHENMFWYRQDPGLGLRLIYFSYDVKMKEKGDIPEGYSVSREKKERFSLILESASTNQTSMYLCASSPGGREREKLFFGSGTQLSVL.

The rearrangement joins TRBV10-3 to TRBJ2-5; D may be TRBD1 or TRBD2 (6 bases each). CDR3 length: 13 residues. Germline CDR1 ENHRY, CDR2 SYGVKD. V lost 4 bases and J lost 7, with 13 bases in between. This CDR3 reads CAISGPRGATQYF. CDR3 nucleotide sequence: TGTGCCATCAGTGGCCCGAGGGGGGCGACCCAGTACTTC.